The entry below describes one T cell receptor (beta chain). Its antigen is not identified. The PCR contained 60 Vbeta and 13 Jbeta primers. Assay: immunoSEQ multiplex PCR; the TCRdb copy retains only in-frame clones and omits some. This table holds 100,000 to 150,000 clones, more than 70% found once. The V end was cut by 4 bases, the J end by 1 base, with 18 bases between. The CDR3 contains 17 residues. Germline V lookup: CDR1 LGHNA, CDR2 YNFKEQ. This sample was included in a study of cytomegalovirus exposure and HLA in healthy donors. Study-wide results and caveats: TCR beta chains numbering some 160 were designated cytomegalovirus-associated. With later analysis, a missense DCLRE1C variant became linked to TCR beta V- and J-gene trimming. Analysis performed later showed TCR beta chains linked to HLA being more clonally expanded than equally common others.

This sequence originates from a woman aged 60-75 years in good health and CMV-seronegative. Sequenced input: PBMCs. The V and J genes are TRBV4-2 and TRBJ2-3; possible D gene TRBD1, 7 bases. The CDR3 nucleotides read TGTGCCAGCAGCCCCTCAGGGGGGAGTGAAGGCACAGATACGCAGTATTTT. Translated: CASSPSGGSEGTDTQYF.